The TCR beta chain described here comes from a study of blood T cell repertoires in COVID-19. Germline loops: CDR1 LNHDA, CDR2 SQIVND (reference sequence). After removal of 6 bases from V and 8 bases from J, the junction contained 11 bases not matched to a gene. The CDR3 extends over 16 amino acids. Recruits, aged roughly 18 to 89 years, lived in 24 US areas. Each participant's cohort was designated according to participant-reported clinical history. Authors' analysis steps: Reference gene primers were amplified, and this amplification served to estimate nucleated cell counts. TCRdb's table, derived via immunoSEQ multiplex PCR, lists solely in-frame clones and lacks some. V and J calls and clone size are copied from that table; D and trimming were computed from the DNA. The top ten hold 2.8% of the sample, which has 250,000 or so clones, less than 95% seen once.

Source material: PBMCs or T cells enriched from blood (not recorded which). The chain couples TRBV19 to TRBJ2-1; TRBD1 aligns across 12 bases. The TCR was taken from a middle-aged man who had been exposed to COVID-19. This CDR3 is CASSPSGTGGSDEQFF. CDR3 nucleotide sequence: TGTGCCAGTAGCCCTTCCGGGACAGGGGGCTCGGATGAGCAGTTCTTC. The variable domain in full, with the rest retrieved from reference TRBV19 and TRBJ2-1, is DGGITQSPKYLFRKEGQNVTLSCEQNLNHDAMYWYRQDPGQGLRLIYYSQIVNDFQKGDIAEGYSVSREKKESFPLTVTSAQKNPTAFYLCASSPSGTGGSDEQFFGPGTRLTVL.